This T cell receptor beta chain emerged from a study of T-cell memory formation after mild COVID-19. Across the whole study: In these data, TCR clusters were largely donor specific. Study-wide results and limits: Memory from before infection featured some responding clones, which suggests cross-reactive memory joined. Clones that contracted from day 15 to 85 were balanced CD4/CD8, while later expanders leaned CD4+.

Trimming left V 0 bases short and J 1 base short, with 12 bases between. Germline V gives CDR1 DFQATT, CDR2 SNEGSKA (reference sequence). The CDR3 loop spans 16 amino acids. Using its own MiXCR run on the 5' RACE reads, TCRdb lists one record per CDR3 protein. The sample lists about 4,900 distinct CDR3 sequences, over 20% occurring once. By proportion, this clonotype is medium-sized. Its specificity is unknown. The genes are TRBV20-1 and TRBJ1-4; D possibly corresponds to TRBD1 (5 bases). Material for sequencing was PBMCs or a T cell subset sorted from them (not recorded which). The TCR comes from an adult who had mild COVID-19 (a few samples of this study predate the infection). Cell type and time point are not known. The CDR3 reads CSAREWQGGTNEKLFF. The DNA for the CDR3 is TGCAGTGCTAGAGAGTGGCAGGGTGGAACTAATGAAAAACTGTTTTTT.